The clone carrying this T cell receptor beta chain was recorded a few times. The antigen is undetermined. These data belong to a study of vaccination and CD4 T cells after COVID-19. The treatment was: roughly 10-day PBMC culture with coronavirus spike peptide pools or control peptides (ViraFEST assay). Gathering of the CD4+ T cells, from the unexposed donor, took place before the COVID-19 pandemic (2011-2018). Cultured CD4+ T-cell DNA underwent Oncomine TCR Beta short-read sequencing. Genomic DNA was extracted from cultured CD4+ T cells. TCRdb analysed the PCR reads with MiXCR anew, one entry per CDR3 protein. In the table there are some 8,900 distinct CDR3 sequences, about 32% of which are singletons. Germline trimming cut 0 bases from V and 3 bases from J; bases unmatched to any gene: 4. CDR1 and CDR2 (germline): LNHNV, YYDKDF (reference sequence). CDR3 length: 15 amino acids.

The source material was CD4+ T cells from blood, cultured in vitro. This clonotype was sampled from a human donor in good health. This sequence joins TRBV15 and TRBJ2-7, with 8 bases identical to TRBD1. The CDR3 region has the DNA TGTGCCACCAGCAGAGATCCCGGGACAGGCTACGAGCAGTACTTC. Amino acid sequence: CATSRDPGTGYEQYF.